This T cell receptor (beta chain) originates from a study of CD8+ T cells in alopecia areata. Broader study findings: How baseline CD8+ expansion relates to response remains uncertain (there was one nonresponder).

Concerning this clone itself: Its antigen is still unknown.

Extracted RNA was reverse transcribed, and the resulting cDNA served as sequencing template. Sequencing used immunoSEQ multiplex PCR; TCRdb keeps in-frame clones, though not all of them. The sample carries approximately 200,000 clones, approximately 40% recorded once. Treatment given: oral pan-JAK inhibitor, 5-10 mg twice daily. With 6 bases removed from V and 0 bases from J, the gap between germline ends came to 8 bases. CDR3 size: 13 residues. Germline CDR1 reads MDHEN; CDR2 reads SYDVKM. The receptor's source is a human donor with alopecia areata. This material consisted of CD4+ T cells sorted from blood, taken around week 36, from a patient treated with tofacitinib. This chain connects TRBV28 to TRBJ1-2; no firm D call. In DNA, the CDR3 is TGTGCCAGCAGCCCAGCTGCTAACTATGGCTACACCTTC. As protein: CASSPAANYGYTF.